One and the same sample provided the 3 T cell receptor beta chains below, sequenced in a study of beta chain features in type 1 diabetes. Study outcomes and limitations: Moderate but significant shortening of TCRB CDR3s was recorded in all four CD4+ subsets from Type 1 diabetes patients.

The isolated RNA, all of it, was reverse transcribed, so expressed TCRB transcripts were what got sequenced. TCRdb keeps only in-frame clones here, not all; method: immunoSEQ multiplex PCR. The sample shows 300,000 to 400,000 clones, 8.5% to 10% of them seen only once. These receptors are not linked to any known antigen. The sequencing input was central memory CD4+ T cells from blood. All receptors come from a man aged 30-40 years with type 1 diabetes.

This clone was found a few times. The genes are TRBV19 and TRBJ2-7; TRBD1 agrees at 9 bases. Germline V gives CDR1 LNHDA, CDR2 SQIVND (reference sequence). V shed 4 bases and J 6 bases; nucleotides not matched to a gene: 7. The CDR3 spans 14 residues. CDR3: CASSTGTGWSEQYF. The CDR3 bases are TGTGCCAGTAGTACCGGGACAGGGTGGTCCGAGCAGTACTTC.

J is TRBJ2-7 and V is TRBV18; possibly TRBD1 for D (6 bases). CDR1 is KGHSH, CDR2 LQKENI, per germline. The V gene lost 1 base and the J gene lost 8 bases, with 18 bases spanning the gap. The CDR3 extends over 15 amino acids. This CDR3 reads CASSPLRDRRYKQYF. The CDR3 nucleotides are TGTGCCAGCTCACCACTTAGAGACAGGAGGTACAAGCAGTACTTC.

This clone was seen more than once but under ten times. The same CDR3 arises from other DNA sequences in this sample as well. The chain joins TRBV7-2 to TRBJ1-5; 9 nucleotides line up with TRBD1. The J segment lost 6 bases and the V segment lost 5 bases, leaving 8 bases of the junction unmatched. CDR1 is SGHTA and CDR2 is FQGNSA in the germline V gene. The CDR3 is 15 amino acids. CDR3: CASSLRTGEGQPQHF. In DNA, the CDR3 is TGTGCCAGCAGCCTCCGGACAGGGGAGGGTCAGCCCCAGCATTTT. The entire variable domain, with the rest obtained from reference TRBV7-2 and TRBJ1-5, is as follows: GAGVSQSPSNKVTEKGKDVELRCDPISGHTALYWYRQSLGQGLEFLIYFQGNSAPDKSGLPSDRFSAERTGGSVSTLTIQRTQQEDSAVYLCASSLRTGEGQPQHFGDGTRLSIL.